The 3 T cell receptor beta chains below were found in one sample sequenced in a study of blood T cells in healthy people across ages (dated by TCRdb to the mid-2010s). The library was produced with 5' RACE. A second roughly 6 to 12 cycle PCR used a sample-barcoded 5' primer and a J-beta primer mix. TCRdb cleaned the public reads at Q25 with fastp, built clones with MiXCR and kept in-frame beta chains. CDR3 protein duplicates are merged, each entry listing the most common genes and DNA. This sample has approximately 2,000,000 distinct CDR3 sequences in its table, and about two fifths of those were observed once. The leading ten clones occupy 20% to 25% of the sample. Sequences were obtained from blood. The receptors shown here come from a human donor in good health.

The chain has TRBV4-3 and TRBJ2-7; D is uncertain. Deletions cut 0 bases from V and 0 bases from J, with 6 bases between. In germline, CDR1 is LGHNA, CDR2 YSLEER. CDR3 size: 14 residues. CDR3: CASSQEWDSYEQYF. The DNA of the CDR3 is TGCGCCAGCAGCCAAGAATGGGACTCCTACGAGCAGTACTTC.

The rearrangement joins TRBV5-6 to TRBJ2-4; D is possibly TRBD2 (6 bases). Matching the DNA end better, TRBJ2-7 makes the J call doubtful. There are 17 residues in the CDR3. The germline V gene encodes CDR1 SGHDT and CDR2 YYEEEE. The CDR3 region has the DNA TGTGCCAGCAGCTCCGCCCCGGGGTGGGAGGCTCCAGGCGAGCAGTACTTC. Translated, it gives CASSSAPGWEAPGEQYF.

The chain links TRBV7-2 to TRBJ2-1; a possible D gene is TRBD2 (6 bases). The germline CDR1 and CDR2 sequences are SGHTA and FQGNSA. The CDR3 runs to 15 residues. V gave up 4 bases and J gave up 7 bases, with 17 bases separating them. CDR3 region: CASSSEGGGTNEQFF. CDR3 nucleotide sequence: TGTGCCAGCAGCTCAGAGGGAGGAGGGACTAATGAGCAGTTCTTC.